Shown below are 10 T cell receptor beta chains from a single sample sequenced in a study of human T cells and chemical hapten exposure. One entry per CDR3 protein, called by TCRdb with MiXCR from the RACE reads. The table has roughly 96,000 distinct CDR3 sequences, about a tenth seen once. Noted time point: patch test 2, 6 weeks after DPC sensitization. This sample's treatment: therapeutic diphenylcyclopropenone sensitization with weekly scalp DPC. The sample was whole blood, taken in connection with sensitization to the hapten diphenylcyclopropenone (DPC). These receptor sequences come from a woman in her thirties or forties with alopecia areata. Some clones in this sample may be carry-over from other donors' samples.

J is TRBJ2-2 and V is TRBV2; D is unresolved. CDR3 length: 13 residues. The V and J ends lost 5 bases and 3 bases respectively, with 7 bases between them. Germline lookup yields CDR1 SNHLY and CDR2 FYNNEI. This chain's CDR3 is CASSKSHTGELFF. In DNA form, the CDR3 reads TGTGCCAGCAGTAAAAGCCACACCGGGGAGCTGTTTTTT.

This clonotype was seen repeatedly, ten times or more. In DNA, the CDR3 is TGTGCCAGCAGCTTAGACGAGGCAGGGGGCTCCTATGGCTACACCTTC. Its translation is CASSLDEAGGSYGYTF. This chain joins TRBV7-2 and TRBJ1-2, with 8 bases fitting TRBD1. This CDR3 comprises 16 residues. CDR1 is SGHTA and CDR2 is FQGNSA in the germline V gene. V shed 1 base, J shed 4 bases, and the junction held 8 bases outside the gene matches.

This clonotype was found a few times. The V and J genes are TRBV2 and TRBJ2-3; 11 bases line up with TRBD2. There are 14 residues in the CDR3. Germline-derived CDR1 and CDR2 are SNHLY and FYNNEI. V dropped 6 bases and J dropped 4; count of bases not matched to a gene: 3. CDR3 residues: CASRRLAGSDTQYF. In DNA, the CDR3 is TGTGCCAGCAGGCGACTAGCGGGATCAGATACGCAGTATTTT.

The genes are TRBV28 and TRBJ2-7, with no clear D. Trimming cost V 1 base and J 5 bases, with 9 bases left between them. CDR1 and CDR2 (germline): MDHEN, SYDVKM. The CDR3 sequence is 13 residues long. CDR3 sequence reads: CASSLLGSDEQYF. DNA for the CDR3: TGTGCCAGCAGTTTATTGGGCTCTGACGAGCAGTACTTC.

This clonotype has only a few counts. The chain employs TRBV28 and TRBJ1-6, with D perhaps matching TRBD1 (6 bases). The V end lost 8 bases, the J end lost 6 bases, and 17 bases lay between the germline ends. This CDR3 has 15 amino acids. Looked up from germline, CDR1 is MDHEN and CDR2 is SYDVKM. As DNA, the CDR3 is TGTGCCAGCTCTTCCCCCACAGGGACTAATTCACCCCTCCACTTT. This sequence encodes CASSSPTGTNSPLHF.

This clonotype was picked up many times. This chain links TRBV7-9 with TRBJ2-5; D may be TRBD1 or TRBD2 (5 bases each). Germline V lookup: CDR1 SEHNR, CDR2 FQNEAQ (reference sequence). The CDR3 contains 15 residues. The germline V and J ends were trimmed by 5 bases and 3 bases, with 16 bases remaining between them. The CDR3 is CASSPTGTAKETQYF. CDR3 in DNA: TGTGCCAGCAGCCCTACCGGGACCGCCAAAGAGACCCAGTACTTC.

This clonotype was recorded only once. This could be a read error, since a much larger clone is one nucleotide away. This chain connects TRBV5-1 to TRBJ2-1; 10 bases are a match to TRBD2. Looked up from germline, CDR1 is SGHRS and CDR2 is YFSETQ. V was clipped by 2 bases and J by 6 bases; unmatched bases: 5. The length of the CDR3 is 15 residues. The chain's CDR3 is CASSFSGRPVNEQFF. The CDR3 nucleotides read TGCGCCAGCAGCTTTAGCGGGAGGCCGGTCAATGAGCAGTTCTTC.

This clonotype was found a few times. One end of the junction does not line up with germline, which may come from a read error. The V call is TRBV12-3 or TRBV12-4, the J call TRBJ2-7, with 9 bases identical to TRBD2. There are 13 residues in the CDR3. CDR3 nucleotide sequence: TGTGCCAGCAGATTAGCGGGAGCCCACGAGCAGTACTTC. It translates to CASRLAGAHEQYF.

This sequence joins TRBV20-1 and TRBJ2-7; tentative D call: TRBD2 (6 bases). Trimming pared 3 bases from V and 0 bases from J, leaving 12 bases between. Per the germline V gene, CDR1 is DFQATT and CDR2 is SNEGSKA (reference sequence). CDR3 length equals 14 residues. Here the CDR3 DNA reads TGCAGTGCTAGTTTCGGCGGGGACTCCTACGAGCAGTACTTC. It translates to CSASFGGDSYEQYF.

Many counts were recorded for this clonotype. The rearrangement joins TRBV3-1 to TRBJ2-1; D might be TRBD1 or TRBD2, each matching 5 bases. Germline lookup yields CDR1 LGHDT and CDR2 YNNKEL (reference sequence). V dropped 5 bases and J dropped 0 bases, with 11 bases sitting between them. The CDR3 has 15 amino acids. As DNA, the CDR3 is TGTGCCAGCAGCTGGGACGGAAGCTCCTACAATGAGCAGTTCTTC. Translating it yields CASSWDGSSYNEQFF.